Following are 31 T cell receptor beta chains from one sample sequenced in a study of high-grade serous ovarian cancer treatment subgroups. Tumor samples were taken before definitive surgery or chemotherapy. Sequencing used immunoSEQ multiplex PCR; TCRdb keeps in-frame clones, though not all of them. The sample holds roughly 8,700 clones; roughly 78% are singletons and the top ten take 10% to 13%. What was sequenced was tumor tissue. The source is a human donor with high-grade serous ovarian cancer.

The rearrangement uses TRBV5-4 and TRBJ2-5; tentatively, D is TRBD1 or TRBD2 (6 bases each). This CDR3 has 17 amino acids. V lost 4 bases and J lost 7, with 26 bases in between. Germline CDR1 reads SGHNT; CDR2 reads YYREEE (reference sequence). CDR3 in amino acids: CASSPGLPAPRGGTQYF. The CDR3 coding sequence is TGTGCCAGCAGCCCGGGACTGCCCGCTCCCCGAGGGGGGACCCAGTACTTC.

This clone was counted once. The chain uses TRBV28 and TRBJ2-1, with D hard to call. Germline assignment: CDR1 MDHEN and CDR2 SYDVKM. V lost 8 bases and J lost 0, with 8 bases in between. The CDR3 has 13 residues. CDR3 amino acids: CASPSRSYNEQFF. The CDR3 DNA is TGTGCCAGCCCATCTCGCTCCTACAATGAGCAGTTCTTC.

The sample holds a few counts of this clone. The chain recombines TRBV28 with TRBJ2-7; 8 nucleotides line up with TRBD2. CDR1 and CDR2 from the germline V gene are MDHEN and SYDVKM. The CDR3 has 15 amino acids. J gave up 3 bases and V 1 base, and 5 bases lay outside the gene matches. CDR3 residues: CASSLLSGSGYEQYF. The CDR3 DNA sequence: TGTGCCAGCAGTTTATTGAGCGGGAGCGGCTACGAGCAGTACTTC.

This chain joins TRBV5-1 and TRBJ2-7, with D perhaps TRBD1 (6 bases). CDR1 is SGHRS and CDR2 is YFSETQ in the germline V gene. With 4 bases removed from V and 5 bases from J, the gap between germline ends came to 16 bases. The CDR3 totals 14 residues. CDR3 DNA sequence: TGCGCCAGCAGCCCCACACAGGGAAACCACGAGCAGTACTTC. As protein: CASSPTQGNHEQYF. Full variable domain (outside the CDR3, taken from reference TRBV5-1 and TRBJ2-7): KAGVTQTPRYLIKTRGQQVTLSCSPISGHRSVSWYQQTPGQGLQFLFEYFSETQRNKGNFPGRFSGRQFSNSRSEMNVSTLELGDSALYLCASSPTQGNHEQYFGPGTRLTVT.

The chain links TRBV7-2 to TRBJ2-5; TRBD2 agrees at 10 bases. Germline lookup yields CDR1 SGHTA and CDR2 FQGNSA. Trimming removed 1 base from V and 5 bases from J; junction bases left unmatched: 4. The CDR3 length is 15 residues. CDR3 nucleotides: TGTGCCAGCAGCTTAGAACTAGCGGGAACTGAGACCCAGTACTTC. The encoded protein is CASSLELAGTETQYF.

The chain carries TRBV19 and TRBJ2-1; D remains unclear. The CDR3 totals 15 residues. Germline loops: CDR1 LNHDA, CDR2 SQIVND (reference sequence). V was cut by 3 bases and J by 7 bases, with 16 bases left in between. CDR3 DNA sequence: TGTGCCAGTAGTATCTTACGCACTTTTGGAAATGAGCAGTTCTTC. This codes for CASSILRTFGNEQFF. The variable domain in full, completed from reference TRBV19 and TRBJ2-1, reads DGGITQSPKYLFRKEGQNVTLSCEQNLNHDAMYWYRQDPGQGLRLIYYSQIVNDFQKGDIAEGYSVSREKKESFPLTVTSAQKNPTAFYLCASSILRTFGNEQFFGPGTRLTVL.

V usage is TRBV19 and J usage is TRBJ2-1; a weak D match, TRBD2 (5 bases). The V gene's germline CDR1 is LNHDA and CDR2 SQIVND (reference sequence). V was cut by 4 bases and J by 6 bases, with 10 bases left in between. CDR3 length: 13 amino acids. CDR3 amino acids: CASSRGNFNEQFF. The CDR3 DNA is TGTGCCAGTAGTAGAGGGAACTTCAATGAGCAGTTCTTC.

The chain joins TRBV5-1 to TRBJ2-3; D is possibly TRBD2 (6 bases). The length of the CDR3 is 15 residues. Per germline, CDR1 SGHRS and CDR2 YFSETQ. V lost 0 bases and J 0 bases, leaving 8 bases between the germline ends. The CDR3 loop is CASSLAGTSTDTQYF. The CDR3 DNA follows: TGCGCCAGCAGCTTGGCCGGGACTAGCACAGATACGCAGTATTTT.

This clone was counted between two and nine times. This chain links TRBV7-8 with TRBJ2-1; 7 nucleotides match TRBD2. The CDR3 has 15 residues. Germline CDR1 SGHVS, CDR2 FQNEAQ. Unmatched junction bases numbered 10, after V lost 5 bases and J lost 6 bases. The CDR3 DNA reads as TGTGCCAGCAGCGCACAGACTAGCCAGGGCAATGAGCAGTTCTTC. It specifies CASSAQTSQGNEQFF.

This clone was seen a few times. This rearrangement joins TRBV29-1 to TRBJ1-2, with 8 nucleotides matching TRBD1. The CDR3 consists of 13 residues. V lost 7 bases and J lost 4; bases outside the gene matches: 8. CDR1 and CDR2 from the germline V gene are SQVTM and ANQGSEA. As DNA, the CDR3 is TGCAGCGCCCCCAGCGGGACAGGCTATGGCTACACCTTC. Its protein is CSAPSGTGYGYTF.

This chain joins TRBV5-4 and TRBJ2-1; D unresolved. Trimming cost V 2 bases and J 0 bases, with 12 bases left between them. Germline CDR1 and CDR2: SGHNT and YYREEE (reference sequence). CDR3 size: 16 residues. The CDR3 nucleotides read TGTGCCAGCAGCTTAGAACGGATGAACTCCTACAATGAGCAGTTCTTC. It yields the protein CASSLERMNSYNEQFF.

The chain uses TRBV19 and TRBJ1-3; D ambiguous. V was clipped by 5 bases and J by 4 bases, with 18 bases between them. There are 16 residues in the CDR3. Germline values: CDR1 LNHDA, CDR2 SQIVND (reference sequence). The CDR3 reads CASSLQRPASGNTIYF. DNA of the CDR3: TGTGCCAGTAGTCTTCAGCGGCCGGCCTCCGGAAACACCATATATTTT.

The chain is built from TRBV7-2 and TRBJ1-5; TRBD1 might be the D (5 bases). Germline CDR1 reads SGHTA; CDR2 reads FQGNSA. The CDR3 runs to 16 residues. V was clipped by 5 bases and J by 3 bases, with 17 bases between them. The CDR3 DNA follows: TGTGCCAGCAGCGTCCAGGGTTGGGGGTCCAATCAGCCCCAGCATTTT. It codes for CASSVQGWGSNQPQHF.

In DNA, the CDR3 is TGCAGCGTCCGCTCCTCAGATATAGGGCAGTTCTTC. Amino acid sequence: CSVRSSDIGQFF. This chain joins TRBV29-1 and TRBJ2-1; no definite D call. Germline V gives CDR1 SQVTM, CDR2 ANQGSEA. The CDR3 consists of 12 residues. Trimming pared 6 bases from V and 12 bases from J, leaving 18 bases between.

The J gene is TRBJ2-1, the V gene TRBV4-1; 9 bases map to TRBD2. Germline V gene data show CDR1 as MGHRA and CDR2 as YSYEKL. The CDR3 contains 16 residues. V shed 0 bases, J shed 7 bases, and the junction held 7 bases outside the gene matches. CDR3 in DNA: TGCGCCAGCAGCCAAGAATTAGCGGGAGAACGAAATGAGCAGTTCTTC. Protein sequence: CASSQELAGERNEQFF.

The rearrangement joins TRBV14 to TRBJ1-2, with D unclear. From germline, CDR1 is SGHDN and CDR2 FVKESK. V dropped 4 bases and J dropped 2 bases, with 11 bases sitting between them. The CDR3 is made up of 14 amino acids. The CDR3 region is CASSRGRPNYGYTF. In nucleotides, the CDR3 is TGTGCCAGCAGCCGAGGGAGGCCGAACTATGGCTACACCTTC.

Only one count was recorded for this clone. The CDR3 region has the DNA TGCAGCGCCCTGACAGGGCAAGAGACCCAGTACTTC. Protein sequence: CSALTGQETQYF. The chain is built from TRBV29-1 and TRBJ2-5; 7 positions match TRBD1. The CDR3 has 12 amino acids. J lost 2 bases, V lost 7 bases, and 4 bases had no gene match. Germline lookup yields CDR1 SQVTM and CDR2 ANQGSEA. Looking up the rest from reference TRBV29-1 and TRBJ2-5 gives the full variable domain: SAVISQKPSRDICQRGTSLTIQCQVDSQVTMMFWYRQQPGQSLTLIATANQGSEATYESGFVIDKFPISRPNLTFSTLTVSNMSPEDSSIYLCSALTGQETQYFGPGTRLLVL.

A single count supports this clone. The rearrangement uses TRBV18 and TRBJ2-7, with D tentatively TRBD2 (6 bases). CDR3 length equals 14 residues. V was pared by 4 bases and J by 1 base, with 11 bases between. Germline CDR1 is KGHSH and CDR2 is LQKENI. The DNA for the CDR3 is TGTGCCAGCTCACTTTTAGCGGATTCCTACGAGCAGTACTTC. Its translation: CASSLLADSYEQYF.

V is TRBV2 and J is TRBJ2-3; D remains ambiguous. Per the germline V gene, CDR1 is SNHLY and CDR2 is FYNNEI. V was cut by 11 bases and J by 1 base, with 13 bases left in between. This CDR3 contains 13 residues. DNA for the CDR3: TGTGCCTCCCAGTCGGTTGGCACAGATACGCAGTATTTT. Its translation is CASQSVGTDTQYF. Using reference TRBV2 and TRBJ2-3 for the parts outside the CDR3, the full variable domain is EPEVTQTPSHQVTQMGQEVILRCVPISNHLYFYWYRQILGQKVEFLVSFYNNEISEKSEIFDDQFSVERPDGSNFTLKIRSTKLEDSAMYFCASQSVGTDTQYFGPGTRLTVL.

The rearrangement joins TRBV19 to TRBJ1-3; D is possibly TRBD1 (6 bases). The CDR3 sequence is 17 residues long. V dropped 2 bases and J dropped 2 bases, with 16 bases sitting between them. Germline CDR1 is LNHDA and CDR2 is SQIVND (reference sequence). The CDR3, as DNA: TGTGCCAGTAGTATATCCTACAGGACAGCCACTGGAAACACCATATATTTT. Its translation is CASSISYRTATGNTIYF.

The chain carries TRBV11-2 and TRBJ2-1; 14 nucleotides agree with TRBD2. Looked up from germline, CDR1 is SGHAT and CDR2 is FQNNGV. The CDR3 extends over 16 amino acids. The V segment lost 5 bases and the J segment 6 bases; nucleotides outside the gene matches: 6. The CDR3 protein is CASSARLAGGSNEQFF. In DNA, the CDR3 is TGTGCCAGCAGCGCGAGACTAGCGGGAGGGTCCAATGAGCAGTTCTTC.

The chain has TRBV10-3 and TRBJ1-1; 11 nucleotides match TRBD1. V dropped 6 bases and J dropped 0; count of bases not matched to a gene: 6. Germline V gene data show CDR1 as ENHRY and CDR2 as SYGVKD. The CDR3 is made up of 16 amino acids. CDR3 DNA: TGTGCCATCAGACCCCGGGACAGGGGGATGAACACTGAAGCTTTCTTT. As protein: CAIRPRDRGMNTEAFF.

The rearrangement uses TRBV6-1 and TRBJ1-2, with 9 positions matching TRBD1. V lost 3 bases and J lost 3; bases outside the gene matches: 5. This CDR3 is 15 amino acids long. Germline assignment: CDR1 MNHNS and CDR2 SASEGT. The CDR3 region has the DNA TGTGCCAGCAGTGAGGGGACAGGGCGGTACTATGGCTACACCTTC. Its translation: CASSEGTGRYYGYTF.

This rearrangement joins TRBV9 to TRBJ1-1; no clear D. This CDR3 has 17 residues. Germline V CDR1 and CDR2: SGDLS, YYNGEE. V was cut by 1 base and J by 1 base, with 17 bases left in between. The CDR3 bases are TGTGCCAGCAGCGTAAATGCCTATGGTCGGACGAACACTGAAGCTTTCTTT. It codes for CASSVNAYGRTNTEAFF.

This clone showed up just a few times. V is TRBV27 and J is TRBJ2-3; 7 bases match TRBD2. This CDR3 spans 16 amino acids. In germline, CDR1 is MNHEY, CDR2 SMNVEV (reference sequence). The V and J ends lost 2 bases and 1 base, in that order; junction bases with no gene match: 6. In nucleotides, the CDR3 is TGTGCCAGCAGTTTAGGATGGGGGAGGGGCACAGATACGCAGTATTTT. This codes for CASSLGWGRGTDTQYF.

The chain uses TRBV10-2 and TRBJ2-2; a weak D match, TRBD2 (6 bases). Germline CDR1 is WSHSY and CDR2 is SAAADI. V dropped 7 bases and J dropped 6 bases, with 18 bases sitting between them. This CDR3 comprises 15 residues. CDR3 protein: CASKPGTPLSGELFF. Written as DNA, the CDR3 is TGCGCCAGCAAGCCGGGGACTCCCTTATCCGGGGAGCTGTTTTTT.

The sample holds a few counts of this clone. This sequence joins TRBV7-6 and TRBJ1-5; no clear D gene. Trimming took off 6 bases at V and 5 bases at J, with 11 bases between the two ends. CDR3 length: 13 amino acids. Germline loops: CDR1 SGHVS, CDR2 FNYEAQ. Here the CDR3 reads CASSLKEHQPQHF. The CDR3 bases are TGTGCCAGCAGTCTTAAGGAACATCAGCCCCAGCATTTT. Together with reference TRBV7-6 and TRBJ1-5, the CDR3 gives the full variable domain: GAGVSQSPRYKVTKRGQDVALRCDPISGHVSLYWYRQALGQGPEFLTYFNYEAQQDKSGLPNDRFSAERPEGSISTLTIQRTEQRDSAMYRCASSLKEHQPQHFGDGTRLSIL.

This chain connects TRBV19 to TRBJ1-6; the D gene is possibly TRBD1 (6 bases). Trimming removed 5 bases at V and 7 bases at J, with 12 bases between. Germline values: CDR1 LNHDA, CDR2 SQIVND (reference sequence). This CDR3 has 14 residues. In DNA form, the CDR3 reads TGTGCCAGTAGTCCCCGGGGGCCCAATTCACCCCTCCACTTT. Translation gives CASSPRGPNSPLHF.

The genes are TRBV5-4 and TRBJ2-5; 9 nucleotides align to TRBD2. The tail of the sequence fits TRBJ2-7 better, so the J call may be wrong. The CDR3 is 15 amino acids. Germline V gene data show CDR1 as SGHNT and CDR2 as YYREEE (reference sequence). The CDR3 nucleotides are TGTGCCAGCAGCTTGGATCTAGCGGGAAACTCCGAGCAGTACTTC. Protein product: CASSLDLAGNSEQYF.

The chain uses TRBV21-1 and TRBJ2-7; TRBD2 was called by the table and not checked on the DNA. TRBV21-1 is a listed pseudogene. The CDR3 is 16 amino acids. The DNA of the CDR3 is TGTGCCAGCAGCAAAGATTGGCACGGGAATCGCTACGAGCAGTACTTC. This encodes CASSKDWHGNRYEQYF.

V is TRBV4-1 and J is TRBJ2-7, with TRBD1 matching over 9 bases. This CDR3 is built from 14 residues. The J segment lost 5 bases and the V segment lost 3 bases, leaving 5 bases of the junction unmatched. The germline gives CDR1 MGHRA, CDR2 YSYEKL. The CDR3 loop reads CASSQDRGWDEQYF. CDR3 sequence (DNA): TGCGCCAGCAGCCAGGACAGGGGATGGGACGAGCAGTACTTC.